This TCR beta chain was identified in a study of blood T cell repertoires in COVID-19. Measured with immunoSEQ multiplex PCR; TCRdb has only the in-frame clones, and not every one. The table records under 150,000 clones, approximately 79% of them present only once. Losses at the gene ends were 4 bases for V and 5 bases for J; bases not matched to a gene: 4. There are 13 residues in the CDR3. Germline V lookup: CDR1 MGHDK, CDR2 SYGVNS. This TCR was recovered from a man aged 60-69 years with acute or convalescent COVID-19. V gene TRBV25-1 combines with J gene TRBJ1-1; TRBD1 matches 7 bases. What was sequenced was peripheral blood. CDR3 DNA sequence: TGTGCCAGCAGTGCGACAGGGAAAACTGAAGCTTTCTTT. Residues: CASSATGKTEAFF.